This T cell receptor beta chain was documented in a study of STAT5B mutations in CD4+ large granular lymphocyte leukemia. The data were produced by immunoSEQ multiplex PCR, yet TCRdb's version contains in-frame clones alone and is incomplete. The sample yields fewer than 35,000 clones, around 70% seen once. The junction had 4 bases not matched to a gene; V was cut back by 4 bases and J by 0 bases. The CDR3 is 18 amino acids. The germline gives CDR1 KGHSH, CDR2 LQKENI. Material for sequencing was CD4+ T cells from blood buffy coats. The V gene is TRBV18, the J gene TRBJ2-2; TRBD2 matches at 14 bases. The sequence was obtained from a human donor in good health. CDR3 nucleotide sequence: TGTGCCAGCTCACTTGGACTAGCGGGAGGCGCGAACACCGGGGAGCTGTTTTTT. Its translation is CASSLGLAGGANTGELFF.